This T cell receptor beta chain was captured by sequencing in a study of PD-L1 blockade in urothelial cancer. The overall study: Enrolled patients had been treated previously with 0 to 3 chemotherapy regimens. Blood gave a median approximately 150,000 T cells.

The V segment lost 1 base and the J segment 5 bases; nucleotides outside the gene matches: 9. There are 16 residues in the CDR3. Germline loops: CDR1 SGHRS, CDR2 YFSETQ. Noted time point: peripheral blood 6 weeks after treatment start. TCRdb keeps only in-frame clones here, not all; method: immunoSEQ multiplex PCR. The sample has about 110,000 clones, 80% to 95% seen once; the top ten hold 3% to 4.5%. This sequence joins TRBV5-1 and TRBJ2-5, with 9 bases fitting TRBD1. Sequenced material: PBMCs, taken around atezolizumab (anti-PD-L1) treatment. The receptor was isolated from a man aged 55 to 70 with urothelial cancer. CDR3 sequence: CASSLTGGDSYETQYF. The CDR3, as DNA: TGCGCCAGCAGCTTGACAGGGGGCGATTCCTACGAGACCCAGTACTTC.